The 22 T cell receptor beta chains given below trace back to one sample, sequenced in a study of memory CD4+ T cells and cytomegalovirus serostatus. Single viable CD3+CD4+CD8-CD45RO+ cells were sorted as the memory CD4+ T cells. Produced via immunoSEQ multiplex PCR; TCRdb's table is partial and in-frame only. The data show 55,000 to 65,000 clones, around 80% seen once. The sequenced sample was memory CD4+ T cells from blood. These TCRs come from an adult in good health and CMV-seronegative.

This clone showed up just a few times. The rearrangement links TRBV18 to TRBJ1-1; TRBD1 matches at 9 bases. Per germline, CDR1 KGHSH and CDR2 LQKENI. The CDR3 totals 15 residues. The junction had 6 bases not matched to a gene; V was cut back by 3 bases and J by 4 bases. This chain's CDR3 is CASSPGQGTGTEAFF. The CDR3 coding sequence is TGTGCCAGCTCACCCGGACAGGGGACCGGCACTGAAGCTTTCTTT.

This chain connects TRBV18 to TRBJ2-5; TRBD2 might be the D (5 bases). Germline V gives CDR1 KGHSH, CDR2 LQKENI. The V end lost 6 bases, the J end lost 4 bases, and 18 bases lay between the germline ends. The CDR3 consists of 15 residues. The CDR3 sequence is CASSHPADRRETQYF. The CDR3 coding sequence is TGTGCCAGCTCCCACCCAGCGGACCGACGAGAGACCCAGTACTTC.

DNA of the CDR3: TGCGCCAGCAGTGTGACAGAGACTAGCAATCAGCCCCAGCATTTT. Encoded protein: CASSVTETSNQPQHF. The V call is TRBV4-1, the J call TRBJ1-5; TRBD1 is a possible D gene (5 bases). The V and J ends lost 6 bases and 0 bases respectively, with 12 bases between them. Germline values: CDR1 MGHRA, CDR2 YSYEKL. This CDR3 is 15 amino acids long.

The V and J genes are TRBV7-3 and TRBJ2-1; the match to TRBD2 covers 13 bases. From germline, CDR1 is SGHTA and CDR2 FQGTGA. The CDR3 runs 15 residues. V was pared by 5 bases and J by 8 bases, with 6 bases of the junction left unmatched. CDR3 residues: CASSRTSGRTDEQFF. The CDR3 coding sequence is TGTGCCAGCAGCCGGACTAGCGGGAGAACCGATGAGCAGTTCTTC. Full variable domain (missing parts from reference TRBV7-3 and TRBJ2-1): GAGVSQTPSNKVTEKGKYVELRCDPISGHTALYWYRQSLGQGPEFLIYFQGTGAADDSGLPNDRFFAVRPEGSVSTLKIQRTERGDSAVYLCASSRTSGRTDEQFFGPGTRLTVL.

This chain joins TRBV5-1 and TRBJ2-2; D is tentatively TRBD1 or TRBD2 (6 bases each). The CDR3 totals 15 residues. Trimming removed 6 bases at V and 2 bases at J, with 14 bases between. Germline CDR1 SGHRS, CDR2 YFSETQ. The CDR3 DNA follows: TGCGCCAGCACCCGAGGGGGGATCAACACCGGGGAGCTGTTTTTT. This gives the protein CASTRGGINTGELFF.

The J gene is TRBJ2-2, the V gene TRBV29-1; 7 positions agree with TRBD2. J was trimmed by 4 bases and V by 7 bases; bases with no gene match: 9. The CDR3 runs to 14 residues. Germline V lookup: CDR1 SQVTM, CDR2 ANQGSEA. CDR3 in amino acids: CSAGRSGTTGELFF. DNA of the CDR3: TGCAGCGCTGGTAGGAGCGGGACCACCGGGGAGCTGTTTTTT.

The CDR3 DNA follows: TGTGCCAGCAGTTACCACGGACAGGGAGCTTTCTTT. It codes for CASSYHGQGAFF. The chain recombines TRBV6-5 with TRBJ1-1, with 8 positions matching TRBD1. Germline CDR1 is MNHEY and CDR2 is SVGAGI. The CDR3 has 12 residues. The J segment lost 10 bases and the V segment lost 2 bases, leaving 3 bases of the junction unmatched.

The V call is TRBV9, the J call TRBJ2-7, with D perhaps given as TRBD1 or TRBD2 (5 bases each). V was clipped by 4 bases and J by 3 bases, with 17 bases between them. Germline CDR1 SGDLS, CDR2 YYNGEE. The length of the CDR3 is 15 residues. The CDR3 region has the DNA TGTGCCAGCAGCATCGGGACGGTTGGGAGCTACGAGCAGTACTTC. It translates to CASSIGTVGSYEQYF.

J is TRBJ1-2 and V is TRBV9, with D tentatively TRBD1 (5 bases). Per the germline V gene, CDR1 is SGDLS and CDR2 is YYNGEE. The CDR3 loop spans 15 amino acids. The V end lost 0 bases, the J end lost 4 bases, and 13 bases lay between the germline ends. The CDR3 protein is CASSVEGQGGYGYTF. The CDR3 DNA follows: TGTGCCAGCAGCGTAGAGGGGCAGGGAGGCTATGGCTACACCTTC.

This chain joins TRBV15 and TRBJ2-5; 10 positions agree with TRBD1. The junction had 3 bases not matched to a gene; V was cut back by 4 bases and J by 4 bases. Germline CDR1 and CDR2: LNHNV and YYDKDF (reference sequence). The CDR3 runs 14 residues. Here the CDR3 reads CATSTRTGGETQYF. CDR3 nucleotide sequence: TGTGCCACCAGCACCAGGACAGGGGGAGAGACCCAGTACTTC.

The chain recombines TRBV10-2 with TRBJ2-5; 14 bases fit TRBD2. The J call may be faulty, since TRBJ2-7 better matches the DNA end. Looked up from germline, CDR1 is WSHSY and CDR2 is SAAADI. CDR3 size: 17 residues. CDR3 nucleotide sequence: TGCGCCAGCAGTGAGTCTGGACTAGCGGGAGGACGAGGCGAGCAGTACTTC. This sequence encodes CASSESGLAGGRGEQYF.

The chain carries TRBV20-1 and TRBJ2-5, with D unresolved. CDR1 is DFQATT and CDR2 is SNEGSKA in the germline V gene (reference sequence). The CDR3 has 10 amino acids. Between the trimmed V and J ends, which lost 5 bases and 5 bases, there was a span of 6 bases. In nucleotides, the CDR3 is TGCAGTGCTTTAGGGGAGACCCAGTACTTC. Its translation is CSALGETQYF.

The chain has TRBV10-3 and TRBJ2-7, with TRBD2 matching 9 bases. Germline V gene data show CDR1 as ENHRY and CDR2 as SYGVKD. With V trimmed by 2 bases and J by 2 bases, 13 bases remained unmatched. The CDR3 extends over 18 amino acids. CDR3 DNA sequence: TGTGCCATCAGTGAGCTCCCTAGAAGACTAGCGGAGACCTACGAGCAGTACTTC. Amino acid sequence: CAISELPRRLAETYEQYF.

V usage is TRBV11-2 and J usage is TRBJ2-7, with D perhaps given as TRBD1 or TRBD2 (5 bases each). The germline V gene has CDR1 SGHAT and CDR2 FQNNGV. The CDR3 has 14 residues. V shed 5 bases and J shed 6 bases, with 17 bases lying between them. CDR3 sequence reads: CASSPIEGLGEQYF. CDR3 bases: TGTGCCAGCAGCCCTATCGAGGGGCTGGGCGAGCAGTACTTC.

This clone came up once. This sequence joins TRBV5-5 and TRBJ1-2, with D unresolved. V gave up 2 bases and J gave up 4 bases, with 12 bases separating them. CDR3 length equals 14 residues. Germline V gene lookup returns CDR1 SGHKS and CDR2 YYEKEE (reference sequence). CDR3 nucleotides: TGTGCCAGCAGCTTAGTTCAGGAAGCCTATGGCTACACCTTC. It is translated as CASSLVQEAYGYTF.

This clone came up a few times. CDR3 in amino acids: CASSLEYATDTQYF. The CDR3 DNA reads as TGTGCCAGCAGCTTAGAGTATGCCACAGATACGCAGTATTTT. The rearrangement uses TRBV7-9 and TRBJ2-3; D call uncertain. The V end lost 1 base, the J end lost 2 bases, and 7 bases lay between the germline ends. The germline V gene has CDR1 SEHNR and CDR2 FQNEAQ (reference sequence). CDR3 size: 14 residues.

There are a few counts of this clone. The chain is built from TRBV19 and TRBJ2-7; D is unclear. Looked up from germline, CDR1 is LNHDA and CDR2 is SQIVND (reference sequence). V lost 4 bases and J lost 3, with 13 bases in between. The CDR3 covers 14 residues. For the CDR3, the DNA is TGTGCCAGTAGTAGGTTGGCAGGAATCTACGAGCAGTACTTC. Translated: CASSRLAGIYEQYF.

In nucleotides, the CDR3 is TGTGCCAGCAGCCGAGAGGGGGCCGGGCAGTTCTTC. It is translated as CASSREGAGQFF. This chain joins TRBV14 and TRBJ2-1; 7 bases map to TRBD1. Per the germline V gene, CDR1 is SGHDN and CDR2 is FVKESK. The CDR3 runs 12 residues. J gave up 12 bases and V 4 bases, and 6 bases lay outside the gene matches.

The rearrangement joins TRBV6-1 to TRBJ2-7; 9 nucleotides align to TRBD1. The CDR3 has 14 residues. CDR1 and CDR2 from the germline V gene are MNHNS and SASEGT. J gave up 4 bases and V 3 bases, and 4 bases lay outside the gene matches. CDR3: CASSEMDRGYEQYF. The CDR3 DNA reads as TGTGCCAGCAGTGAGATGGACAGGGGTTACGAGCAGTACTTC.

J is TRBJ2-7 and V is TRBV7-8; D remains unclear. The CDR3 sequence is 13 residues long. The germline V gene has CDR1 SGHVS and CDR2 FQNEAQ. Trimming took off 3 bases at V and 0 bases at J, with 6 bases between the two ends. CDR3 amino acids: CASSLGLSYEQYF. CDR3 DNA sequence: TGTGCCAGCAGCTTGGGTCTCTCCTACGAGCAGTACTTC.

The chain links TRBV5-5 to TRBJ2-7, with 8 positions matching TRBD2. V shed 4 bases, J shed 4 bases, and the junction held 7 bases outside the gene matches. The CDR3 covers 14 residues. Germline V CDR1 and CDR2: SGHKS, YYEKEE (reference sequence). CDR3 sequence reads: CASSIGTSRYEQYF. CDR3 coding DNA: TGTGCCAGCAGCATCGGGACTAGTAGGTACGAGCAGTACTTC.

The chain combines TRBV14 with TRBJ2-7; D ambiguous. CDR1 and CDR2 (germline): SGHDN, FVKESK. The CDR3 consists of 13 residues. Trimming took 4 bases from V and 7 from J, leaving 14 bases between them. This CDR3 is CASSLRTAGEQYF. CDR3 DNA sequence: TGTGCCAGCAGCCTTCGGACCGCTGGAGAGCAGTACTTC.